Presented here are 9 T cell receptor beta chains from one specimen sequenced in a study of graft-versus-host responses after intestinal transplantation. Only in-frame clones appear in the TCRdb table, and some are missing; sequencing was by immunoSEQ multiplex PCR. The data show tens of thousands of clones, around nine tenths seen once. Intraepithelial lymphocytes and lamina propria lymphocytes were released through processing of graft tissue. The sequencing used ileum tissue, collected 357 days after transplant. Receptors were obtained from a human patient who received an intestinal transplant, so some T cells may come from the graft donor.

J is TRBJ2-3 and V is TRBV5-1; D gene unclear. Per the germline V gene, CDR1 is SGHRS and CDR2 is YFSETQ. The CDR3 consists of 17 residues. V gave up 2 bases and J gave up 0 bases, with 16 bases separating them. In nucleotides, the CDR3 is TGCGCCAGCAGCTTCTCCCCATCACGAACTAGCACAGATACGCAGTATTTT. This sequence encodes CASSFSPSRTSTDTQYF.

The V and J genes are TRBV25-1 and TRBJ1-2; D is unresolved. Looked up from germline, CDR1 is MGHDK and CDR2 is SYGVNS. The germline V and J ends were trimmed by 8 bases and 3 bases, with 13 bases remaining between them. The CDR3 sequence is 13 residues long. The CDR3 loop is CASSPLGHYGYTF. As DNA, the CDR3 is TGTGCCAGCTCACCCCTGGGCCACTATGGCTACACCTTC.

The chain couples TRBV5-6 to TRBJ1-5; tentatively, D is TRBD1 (5 bases). CDR1 and CDR2 (germline): SGHDT, YYEEEE. The CDR3 extends over 15 amino acids. V was clipped by 1 base and J by 1 base, with 9 bases between them. In DNA, the CDR3 is TGTGCCAGCAGCTTGCAGGGCCCAAGCAATCAGCCCCAGCATTTT. The encoded protein is CASSLQGPSNQPQHF.

The chain combines TRBV7-9 with TRBJ2-4; D ambiguous. The CDR3 runs 13 residues. Germline V CDR1 and CDR2: SEHNR, FQNEAQ (reference sequence). Trimming removed 1 base from V and 3 bases from J, with 4 bases in between. As DNA, the CDR3 is TGTGCCAGCAGCTTAGTTGGCAAAAACATTCAGTACTTC. Protein product: CASSLVGKNIQYF. Together with reference TRBV7-9 and TRBJ2-4, the CDR3 gives the full variable domain: DTGVSQNPRHKITKRGQNVTFRCDPISEHNRLYWYRQTLGQGPEFLTYFQNEAQLEKSRLLSDRFSAERPKGSFSTLEIQRTEQGDSAMYLCASSLVGKNIQYFGAGTRLSVL.

The rearrangement uses TRBV6-6 and TRBJ2-7; 7 bases are a match to TRBD1. The CDR3 is made up of 15 amino acids. Germline V gives CDR1 MNHNY, CDR2 SVGAGI (reference sequence). J was trimmed by 0 bases and V by 6 bases; bases with no gene match: 8. CDR3 amino acids: CASSFTDRDSYEQYF. The CDR3 DNA is TGTGCCAGCAGCTTCACTGACAGGGACTCCTACGAGCAGTACTTC.

The V gene is TRBV18, the J gene TRBJ2-7; 11 bases agree with TRBD2. Per the germline V gene, CDR1 is KGHSH and CDR2 is LQKENI. The CDR3 runs to 15 residues. The J segment lost 3 bases and the V segment lost 0 bases, leaving 1 base of the junction unmatched. The CDR3 loop reads CASSPPGLADYEQYF. The CDR3, as DNA: TGTGCCAGCTCACCACCGGGACTAGCGGACTACGAGCAGTACTTC.

CDR3 residues: CASSTIAGGVGELFF. The DNA for the CDR3 is TGTGCCAGCAGTACTATAGCGGGAGGGGTCGGGGAGCTGTTTTTT. The V and J genes are TRBV2 and TRBJ2-2; TRBD2 agrees at 11 bases. The CDR3 covers 15 residues. The V and J ends lost 5 bases and 7 bases, in that order; junction bases with no gene match: 6. CDR1 and CDR2 (germline): SNHLY, FYNNEI.

Remarks on this clone: This same CDR3 is encoded by further DNA sequences in the sample. The chain has TRBV7-9 and TRBJ1-2; tentatively, D is TRBD1 (5 bases). V gave up 4 bases and J gave up 4 bases, with 10 bases separating them. Germline lookup yields CDR1 SEHNR and CDR2 FQNEAQ (reference sequence). CDR3 size: 13 residues. CDR3 region: CASSSRDSYGYTF. The CDR3 region has the DNA TGTGCCAGCAGCTCCAGGGACTCCTATGGCTACACCTTC.

The DNA for the CDR3 is TGCGCCAGCAGCCTCTACCCGACAGGGGATGCCACTGAAGCTTTCTTT. Encoded protein: CASSLYPTGDATEAFF. V usage is TRBV5-1 and J usage is TRBJ1-1; 8 nucleotides line up with TRBD1. The CDR3 is 16 residues long. CDR1 and CDR2 (germline): SGHRS, YFSETQ. J gave up 4 bases and V 4 bases, and 12 bases lay outside the gene matches.